The rows below give T cell receptor beta chains drawn from one sample of a study of blood T cell repertoires in COVID-19. The assay was immunoSEQ multiplex PCR, and TCRdb's table has in-frame clones only and misses some. Here the sample spans about 81,000 clones, approximately 92% being singletons. Specimen: peripheral blood. The origin of the receptors is a woman aged 80 or over with active COVID-19. Each CDR3 is given with its conserved first and last residue. Only part of the rows carry a size: once, few, many, or a class if the clone is expanded.

NA | TRBV4-1 | CASTVTGGNYGYTF
few | TRBV6-5 | CASSYSGQGRNGYTF
NA | TRBV11-3 | CASTDPYRTPNTGELFF
few | TRBV5-5 | CASSPGTSGRNTGELFF
NA | TRBV11-2 | CASSLDTSDATNEKLFF
NA | TRBV29-1 | CSVKGFAGDYEQYF
NA | TRBV4-1 | CASSQAVEKNYGYTF
NA | TRBV28 | CASSPGQETQYF
NA | TRBV6-2/TRBV6-3 | CASSYSRAGSLIPSYEQYF
NA | TRBV2 | CASSEGAAPNTYEQYF
NA | TRBV29-1 | CSVEAPLAGGLVSFEQYF
NA | TRBV7-9 | CASSLWSGSLTDTQYF
many | TRBV27 | CASSLGQGYTGELFF
once | TRBV3-1/TRBV3-2 | CASSQATGANEKLFF
NA | TRBV19 | CASSIRDRDHHSPLHF
NA | TRBV6-5 | CASSYSWRGEQYF